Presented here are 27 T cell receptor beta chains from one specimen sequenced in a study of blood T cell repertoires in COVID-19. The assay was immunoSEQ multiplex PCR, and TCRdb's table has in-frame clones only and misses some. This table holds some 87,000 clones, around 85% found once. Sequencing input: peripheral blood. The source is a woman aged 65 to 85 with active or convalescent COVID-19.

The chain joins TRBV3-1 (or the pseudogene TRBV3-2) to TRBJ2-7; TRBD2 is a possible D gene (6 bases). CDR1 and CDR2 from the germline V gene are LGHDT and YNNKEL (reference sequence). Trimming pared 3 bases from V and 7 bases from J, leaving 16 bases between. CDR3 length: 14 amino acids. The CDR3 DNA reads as TGTGCCAGCAGCCATTACGGGGGTTTAAATGAGCAGTACTTC. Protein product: CASSHYGGLNEQYF.

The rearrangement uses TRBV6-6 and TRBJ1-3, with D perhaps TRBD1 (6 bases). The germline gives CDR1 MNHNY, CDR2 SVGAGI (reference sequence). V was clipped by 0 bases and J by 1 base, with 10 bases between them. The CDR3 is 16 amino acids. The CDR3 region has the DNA TGTGCCAGCAGTTACTCGCGGGGGGCTTCTGGAAACACCATATATTTT. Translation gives CASSYSRGASGNTIYF.

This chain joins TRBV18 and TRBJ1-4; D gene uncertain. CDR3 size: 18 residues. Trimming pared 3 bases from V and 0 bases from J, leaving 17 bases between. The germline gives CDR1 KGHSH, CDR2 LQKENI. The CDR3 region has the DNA TGTGCCAGCTCACCTCAGGTCCCCTATAAAACAACTAATGAAAAACTGTTTTTT. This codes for CASSPQVPYKTTNEKLFF.

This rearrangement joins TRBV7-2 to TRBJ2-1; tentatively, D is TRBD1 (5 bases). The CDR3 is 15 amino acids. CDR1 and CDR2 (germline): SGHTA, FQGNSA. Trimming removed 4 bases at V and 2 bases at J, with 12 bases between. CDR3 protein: CASSSQGYPYNEQFF. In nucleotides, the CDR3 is TGTGCCAGCAGCTCCCAGGGCTATCCCTACAATGAGCAGTTCTTC.

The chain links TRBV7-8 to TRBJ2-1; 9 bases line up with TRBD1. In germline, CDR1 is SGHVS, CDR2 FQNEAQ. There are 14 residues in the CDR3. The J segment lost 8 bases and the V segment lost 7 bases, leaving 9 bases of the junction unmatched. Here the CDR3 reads CASTWDRATDEQFF. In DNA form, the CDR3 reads TGTGCCAGCACTTGGGACAGGGCTACGGATGAGCAGTTCTTC. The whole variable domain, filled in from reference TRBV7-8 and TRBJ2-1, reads GAGVSQSPRYKVAKRGQDVALRCDPISGHVSLFWYQQALGQGPEFLTYFQNEAQLDKSGLPSDRFFAERPEGSVSTLKIQRTQQEDSAVYLCASTWDRATDEQFFGPGTRLTVL.

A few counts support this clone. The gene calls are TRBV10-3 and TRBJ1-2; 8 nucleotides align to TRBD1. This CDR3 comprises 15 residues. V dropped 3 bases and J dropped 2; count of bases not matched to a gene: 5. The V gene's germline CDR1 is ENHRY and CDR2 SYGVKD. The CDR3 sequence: CAISDPGQANYGYTF. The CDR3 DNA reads TGTGCCATCAGTGACCCGGGACAGGCGAACTATGGCTACACCTTC.

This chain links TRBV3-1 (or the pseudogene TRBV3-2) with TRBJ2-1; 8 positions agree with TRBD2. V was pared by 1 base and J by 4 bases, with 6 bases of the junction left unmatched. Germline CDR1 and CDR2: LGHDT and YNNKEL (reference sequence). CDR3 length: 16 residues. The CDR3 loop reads CASSQGSSGGYNEQFF. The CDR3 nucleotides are TGTGCCAGCAGCCAAGGGTCAAGCGGGGGTTACAATGAGCAGTTCTTC.

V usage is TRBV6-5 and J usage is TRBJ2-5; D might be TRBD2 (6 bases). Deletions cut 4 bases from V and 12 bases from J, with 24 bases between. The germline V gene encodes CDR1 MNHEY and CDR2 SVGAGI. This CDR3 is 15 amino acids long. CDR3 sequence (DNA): TGTGCCAGCAGTTTCAGGGAACTTCGATATGGCGGGGAGTACTTC. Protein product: CASSFRELRYGGEYF.

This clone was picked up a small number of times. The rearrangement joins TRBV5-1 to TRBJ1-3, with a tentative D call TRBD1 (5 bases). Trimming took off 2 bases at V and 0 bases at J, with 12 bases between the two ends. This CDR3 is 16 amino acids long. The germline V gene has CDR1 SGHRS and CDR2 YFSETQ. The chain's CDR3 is CASSLDSLGSGNTIYF. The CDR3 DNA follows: TGCGCCAGCAGCTTAGACAGTCTCGGCTCTGGAAACACCATATATTTT.

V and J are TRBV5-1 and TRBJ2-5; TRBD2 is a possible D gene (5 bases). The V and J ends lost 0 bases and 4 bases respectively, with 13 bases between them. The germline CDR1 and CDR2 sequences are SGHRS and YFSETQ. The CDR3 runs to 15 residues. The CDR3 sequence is CASSLEAAVRETQYF. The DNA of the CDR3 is TGCGCCAGCAGCTTGGAAGCGGCAGTCAGAGAGACCCAGTACTTC.

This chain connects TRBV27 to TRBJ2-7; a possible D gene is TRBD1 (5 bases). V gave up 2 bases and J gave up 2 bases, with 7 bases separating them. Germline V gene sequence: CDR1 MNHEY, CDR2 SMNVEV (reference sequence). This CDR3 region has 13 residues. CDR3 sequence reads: CASSLRTPYEQYF. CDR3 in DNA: TGTGCCAGCAGTTTACGGACACCCTACGAGCAGTACTTC.

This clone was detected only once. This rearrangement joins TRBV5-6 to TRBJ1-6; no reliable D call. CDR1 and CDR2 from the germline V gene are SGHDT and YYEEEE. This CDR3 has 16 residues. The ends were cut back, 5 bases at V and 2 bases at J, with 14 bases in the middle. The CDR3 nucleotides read TGTGCCAGCAGTGCGTCCTCTGGGCCCTATAATTCACCCCTCCACTTT. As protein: CASSASSGPYNSPLHF.

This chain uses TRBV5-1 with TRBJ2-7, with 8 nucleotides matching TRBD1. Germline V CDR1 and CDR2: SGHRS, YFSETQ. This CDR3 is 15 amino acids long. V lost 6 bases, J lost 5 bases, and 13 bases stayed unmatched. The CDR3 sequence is CASKIPSAGGDEQYF. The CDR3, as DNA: TGCGCCAGCAAAATTCCATCGGCAGGGGGCGACGAGCAGTACTTC.

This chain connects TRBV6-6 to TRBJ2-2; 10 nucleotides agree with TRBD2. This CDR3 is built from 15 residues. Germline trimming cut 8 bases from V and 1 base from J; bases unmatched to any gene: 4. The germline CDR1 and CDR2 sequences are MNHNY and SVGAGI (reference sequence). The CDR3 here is CASARLAGNTGELFF. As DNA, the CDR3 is TGTGCCAGCGCTCGACTAGCGGGGAACACCGGGGAGCTGTTTTTT.

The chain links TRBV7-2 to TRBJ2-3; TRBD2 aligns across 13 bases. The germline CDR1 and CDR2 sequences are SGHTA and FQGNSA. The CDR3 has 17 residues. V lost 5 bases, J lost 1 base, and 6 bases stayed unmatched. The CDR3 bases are TGTGCCAGCAGCATCGCCGGGACTAGCGGGGGCACAGATACGCAGTATTTT. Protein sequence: CASSIAGTSGGTDTQYF.

The CDR3 region is CASSLVRGDEQFF. The CDR3 DNA reads as TGTGCCAGCAGCTTAGTCAGGGGAGATGAGCAGTTCTTC. V usage is TRBV7-2 and J usage is TRBJ2-1, with D possibly matching TRBD1 (6 bases). Germline V gene data show CDR1 as SGHTA and CDR2 as FQGNSA. CDR3 length equals 13 residues. V dropped 1 base and J dropped 8 bases, with 9 bases sitting between them.

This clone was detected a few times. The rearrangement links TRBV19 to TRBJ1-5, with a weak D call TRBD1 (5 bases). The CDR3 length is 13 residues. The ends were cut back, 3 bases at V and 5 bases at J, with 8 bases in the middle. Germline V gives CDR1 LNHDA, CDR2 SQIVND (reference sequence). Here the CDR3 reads CASSMDKDQPQHF. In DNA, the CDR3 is TGTGCCAGTAGTATGGACAAAGATCAGCCCCAGCATTTT.

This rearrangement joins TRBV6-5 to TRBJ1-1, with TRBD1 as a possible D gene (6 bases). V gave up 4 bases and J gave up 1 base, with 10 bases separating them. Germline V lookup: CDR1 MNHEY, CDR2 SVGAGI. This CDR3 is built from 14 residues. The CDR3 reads CASSSPGENTEAFF. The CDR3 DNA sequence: TGTGCCAGCAGTTCCCCAGGGGAGAACACTGAAGCTTTCTTT.

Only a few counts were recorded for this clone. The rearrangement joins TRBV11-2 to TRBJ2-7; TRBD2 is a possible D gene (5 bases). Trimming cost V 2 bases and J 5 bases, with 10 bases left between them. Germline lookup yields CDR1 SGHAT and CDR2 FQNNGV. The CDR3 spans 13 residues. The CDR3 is CASSLIGVNEQYF. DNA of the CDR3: TGTGCCAGCAGCTTAATCGGGGTTAACGAGCAGTACTTC. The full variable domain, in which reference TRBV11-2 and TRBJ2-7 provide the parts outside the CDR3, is EAGVAQSPRYKIIEKRQSVAFWCNPISGHATLYWYQQILGQGPKLLIQFQNNGVVDDSQLPKDRFSAERLKGVDSTLKIQPAKLEDSAVYLCASSLIGVNEQYFGPGTRLTVT.

The chain's CDR3 is CASSFLQGARNSPLHF. For the CDR3, the DNA is TGTGCCAGCAGTTTCCTACAGGGGGCTCGAAATTCACCCCTCCACTTT. The chain couples TRBV27 to TRBJ1-6; 9 bases agree with TRBD1. V dropped 3 bases and J dropped 7; count of bases not matched to a gene: 7. Germline CDR1 reads MNHEY; CDR2 reads SMNVEV (reference sequence). The CDR3 totals 16 residues.

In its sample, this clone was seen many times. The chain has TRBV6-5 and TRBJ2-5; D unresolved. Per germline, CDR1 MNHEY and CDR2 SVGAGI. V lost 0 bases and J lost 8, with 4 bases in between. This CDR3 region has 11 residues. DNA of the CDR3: TGTGCCAGCAGTTACTCAACTACCCAGTACTTC. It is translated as CASSYSTTQYF.

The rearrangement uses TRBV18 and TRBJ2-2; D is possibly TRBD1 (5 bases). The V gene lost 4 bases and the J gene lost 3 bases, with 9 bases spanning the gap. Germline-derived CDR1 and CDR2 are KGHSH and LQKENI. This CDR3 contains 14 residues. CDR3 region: CASSQGLYTGELFF. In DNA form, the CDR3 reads TGTGCCAGCTCACAGGGGCTGTACACCGGGGAGCTGTTTTTT. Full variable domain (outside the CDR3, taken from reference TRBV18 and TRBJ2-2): NAGVMQNPRHLVRRRGQEARLRCSPMKGHSHVYWYRQLPEEGLKFMVYLQKENIIDESGMPKERFSAEFPKEGPSILRIQQVVRGDSAAYFCASSQGLYTGELFFGEGSRLTVL.

The CDR3 loop reads CASSRPGLAVTGELFF. In DNA, the CDR3 is TGCGCCAGCAGCCGACCGGGATTGGCGGTCACCGGGGAGCTGTTTTTT. J is TRBJ2-2 and V is TRBV4-1; possible D gene TRBD2, 5 bases. The V end lost 4 bases, the J end lost 4 bases, and 16 bases lay between the germline ends. Per germline, CDR1 MGHRA and CDR2 YSYEKL. CDR3 length equals 16 residues.

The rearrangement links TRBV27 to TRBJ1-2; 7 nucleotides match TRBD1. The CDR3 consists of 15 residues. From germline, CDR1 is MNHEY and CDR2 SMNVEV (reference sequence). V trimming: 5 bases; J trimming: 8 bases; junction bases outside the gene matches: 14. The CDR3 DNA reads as TGTGCCAGCAGTCTGCGACAGGGAATCCCGGTCGGCTACACCTTC. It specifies CASSLRQGIPVGYTF.

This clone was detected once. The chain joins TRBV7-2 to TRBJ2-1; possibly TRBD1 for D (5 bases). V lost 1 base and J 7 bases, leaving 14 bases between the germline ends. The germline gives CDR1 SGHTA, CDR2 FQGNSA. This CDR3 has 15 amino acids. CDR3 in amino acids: CASSLVGRVGNEQFF. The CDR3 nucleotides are TGTGCCAGCAGCTTAGTTGGCAGGGTAGGGAATGAGCAGTTCTTC.

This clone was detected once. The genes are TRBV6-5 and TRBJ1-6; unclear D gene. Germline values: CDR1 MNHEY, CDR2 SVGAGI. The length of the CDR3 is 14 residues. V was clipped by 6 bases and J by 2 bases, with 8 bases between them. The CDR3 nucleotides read TGTGCCAGCAGCAGGAAAACCTATAATTCACCCCTCCACTTT. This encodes CASSRKTYNSPLHF.

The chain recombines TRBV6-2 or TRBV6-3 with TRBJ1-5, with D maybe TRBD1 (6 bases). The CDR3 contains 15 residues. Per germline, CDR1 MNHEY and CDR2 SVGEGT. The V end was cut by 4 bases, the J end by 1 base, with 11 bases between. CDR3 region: CASSSIGGSNQPQHF. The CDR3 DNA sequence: TGTGCCAGCAGTTCAATAGGGGGAAGCAATCAGCCCCAGCATTTT.